This TCR beta chain originates from a study of OX40 agonist ivuxolimab in advanced cancers. Libraries were prepared by immunoSEQ multiplex PCR; TCRdb keeps only in-frame clonotypes and omits some of them. This table holds around 57,000 clones, approximately 77% found once. Notes on the study in general: CD4+ and CD8+ blood T cells expanded clonally by week 6 at 0.1 to 3.0 mg/kg.

A word on this clone: Its antigen is as yet unknown.

CDR1 is SNHLY and CDR2 is FYNNEI in the germline V gene. With 6 bases removed from V and 1 base from J, the gap between germline ends came to 10 bases. The CDR3 has 13 residues. This receptor was identified in an adult with an advanced solid tumor such as melanoma, head and neck, liver or kidney cancer. This sequence joins TRBV2 and TRBJ2-7; D is uncertain. Sample: CD4+ or CD8+ T cells sorted from blood, taken in a trial of the OX40 agonist ivuxolimab. The CDR3 nucleotides are TGTGCCAGCAGCGCCGCCAATTCCTACGAGCAGTACTTC. It translates to CASSAANSYEQYF.